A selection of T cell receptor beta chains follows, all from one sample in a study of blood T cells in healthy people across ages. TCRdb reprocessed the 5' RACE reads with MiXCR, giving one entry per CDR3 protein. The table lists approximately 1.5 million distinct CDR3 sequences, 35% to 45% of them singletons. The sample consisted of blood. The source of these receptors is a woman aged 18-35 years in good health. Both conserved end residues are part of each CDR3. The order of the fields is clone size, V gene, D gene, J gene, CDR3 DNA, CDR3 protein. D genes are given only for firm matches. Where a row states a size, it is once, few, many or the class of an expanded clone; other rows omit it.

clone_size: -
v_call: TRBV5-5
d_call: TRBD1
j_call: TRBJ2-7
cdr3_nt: TGTGCCAGCAGCTGGGCAGGGGGATCCTACGAGCAGTACTTC
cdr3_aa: CASSWAGGSYEQYF

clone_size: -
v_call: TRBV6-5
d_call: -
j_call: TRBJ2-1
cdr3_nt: TGTGCCAGCAGCCCTTACGCGCGAGCGCTGGGGAATGAGCAGTTCTTC
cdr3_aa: CASSPYARALGNEQFF

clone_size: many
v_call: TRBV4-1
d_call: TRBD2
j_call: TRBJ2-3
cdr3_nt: TGCGCCAGCAGCCAAGGGACTAGCGTGGATACGCAGTATTTT
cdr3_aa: CASSQGTSVDTQYF

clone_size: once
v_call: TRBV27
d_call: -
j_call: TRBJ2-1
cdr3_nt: TGTGCCAGCAGTTTCGGGAACAGGTTCAATGAGCAGTTCTTC
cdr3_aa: CASSFGNRFNEQFF

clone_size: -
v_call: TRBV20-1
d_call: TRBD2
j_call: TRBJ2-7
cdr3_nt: TGCAGTGCTAGAGAAGGGGACTACACCTCCTACGAGCAGTACTTC
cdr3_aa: CSAREGDYTSYEQYF

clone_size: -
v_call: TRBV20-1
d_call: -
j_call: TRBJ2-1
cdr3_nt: TGCAGTGCTAGGGCTGGGAAGAATGAGCAGTTCTTC
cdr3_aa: CSARAGKNEQFF

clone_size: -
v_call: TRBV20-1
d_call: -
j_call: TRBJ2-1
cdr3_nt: TGCAGTGCTAGTCCCGGGGTAGTCTCCTACAATGAGCAGTTCTTC
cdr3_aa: CSASPGVVSYNEQFF

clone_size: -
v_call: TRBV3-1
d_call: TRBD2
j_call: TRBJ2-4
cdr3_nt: TGTGCCAGCAGCCTCGGGACTAACAAAAACATTCAGTACTTC
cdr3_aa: CASSLGTNKNIQYF

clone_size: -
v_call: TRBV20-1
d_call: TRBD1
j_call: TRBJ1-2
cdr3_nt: TGCAGTGCTAGATCTCCGACAGGGAGGTTTGTCTATGGCTACACCTTC
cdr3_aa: CSARSPTGRFVYGYTF

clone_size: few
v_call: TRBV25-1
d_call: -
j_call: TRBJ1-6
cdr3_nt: TGTGCCAGCAGTGTTGTTAACGGTTCACCCCTCCACTTT
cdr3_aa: CASSVVNGSPLHF

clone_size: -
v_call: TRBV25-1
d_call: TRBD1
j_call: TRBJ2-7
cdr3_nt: TGTGCCAGCAGTGATCAATCCGGGACAGAAACCTACGAGCAGTACTTC
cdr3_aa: CASSDQSGTETYEQYF

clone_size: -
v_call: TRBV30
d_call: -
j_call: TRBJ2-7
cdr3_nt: TGTGCCTGCCAATTATTGCAGGGGGGTTCGTCCTACGAGCAGTACTTC
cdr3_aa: CACQLLQGGSSYEQYF

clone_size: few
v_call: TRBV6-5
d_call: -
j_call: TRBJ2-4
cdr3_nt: TGTGCCAGCAGGAGAGCGGCAGCCAAAAACATTCAGTACTTC
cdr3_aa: CASRRAAAKNIQYF

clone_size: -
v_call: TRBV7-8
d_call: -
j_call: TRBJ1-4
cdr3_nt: TGTGCCAGCAGCTTAGCGTTTCCCCAACAGCATGAAAAACTGTTTTTT
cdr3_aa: CASSLAFPQQHEKLFF

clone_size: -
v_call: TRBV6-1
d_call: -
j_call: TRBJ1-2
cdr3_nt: TGTGCCAGCAGTCCAGAACAGGCTAACTATGGCTACACCTTC
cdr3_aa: CASSPEQANYGYTF

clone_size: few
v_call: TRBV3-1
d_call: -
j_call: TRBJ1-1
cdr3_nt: TGTGCCAGCAGCCGAGAACACTCTCAGGCTGAGGCTTTCTTT
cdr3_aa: CASSREHSQAEAFF

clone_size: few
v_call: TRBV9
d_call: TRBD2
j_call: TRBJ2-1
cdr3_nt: TGTGCCAGCAGCGGACTAGCGGGGTACGGGGAGCAGTTCTTC
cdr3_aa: CASSGLAGYGEQFF